Each of the 12 T cell receptor beta chains below was sequenced from the same sample in a study of cytomegalovirus exposure and HLA in healthy donors. PCR amplification relied on 60 Vbeta primers (plus 13 Jbeta primers). Sequencing was performed with immunoSEQ multiplex PCR; in TCRdb, only in-frame clones are kept and a portion is missing. The sample yields more than 80,000 clones, roughly 73% seen once. The source material was PBMCs. Every receptor here comes from a man aged 35 to 55 in good health and CMV-seronegative.

This clone was seen more than once but under ten times. J is TRBJ2-7 and V is TRBV13, with D tentatively TRBD2 (6 bases). From germline, CDR1 is PRHDT and CDR2 FYEKMQ (reference sequence). Deletions cut 3 bases from V and 6 bases from J, with 9 bases between. This CDR3 comprises 12 residues. The CDR3 sequence: CASSLVGGEQYF. In DNA form, the CDR3 reads TGTGCCAGCAGCTTGGTCGGGGGCGAGCAGTACTTC. The full variable domain, in which reference TRBV13 and TRBJ2-7 provide the parts outside the CDR3, is AAGVIQSPRHLIKEKRETATLKCYPIPRHDTVYWYQQGPGQDPQFLISFYEKMQSDKGSIPDRFSAQQFSDYHSELNMSSLELGDSALYFCASSLVGGEQYFGPGTRLTVT.

This chain links TRBV5-1 with TRBJ1-1, with D tentatively TRBD1 (5 bases). Per the germline V gene, CDR1 is SGHRS and CDR2 is YFSETQ. V shed 7 bases and J shed 2 bases, with 15 bases lying between them. The CDR3 consists of 14 residues. CDR3 protein: CASLGGDRNTEAFF. CDR3 sequence (DNA): TGCGCCAGCTTGGGAGGTGACAGAAACACTGAAGCTTTCTTT.

This rearrangement joins TRBV5-1 to TRBJ2-7; no definite D call. The CDR3 is 15 amino acids. V shed 0 bases and J shed 2 bases, with 12 bases lying between them. Germline lookup yields CDR1 SGHRS and CDR2 YFSETQ. CDR3 region: CASSLENSFTYEQYF. The DNA of the CDR3 is TGCGCCAGCAGCTTGGAGAACAGTTTCACCTACGAGCAGTACTTC.

This clone has a handful of counts. The chain uses TRBV7-9 and TRBJ2-2, with D possibly matching TRBD1 (5 bases). The V end lost 1 base, the J end lost 5 bases, and 17 bases lay between the germline ends. This CDR3 contains 17 residues. Germline V lookup: CDR1 SEHNR, CDR2 FQNEAQ (reference sequence). CDR3 sequence reads: CASSLGAFGARTGELFF. The DNA for the CDR3 is TGTGCCAGCAGCTTAGGGGCTTTTGGGGCACGGACCGGGGAGCTGTTTTTT.

J is TRBJ2-3 and V is TRBV10-1, with 7 positions matching TRBD1. CDR3 length: 15 amino acids. The V gene end was trimmed by 3 bases and the J gene end by 1 base; junction bases not matched to a gene: 4. Germline loops: CDR1 WNHNN, CDR2 SYGVQD (reference sequence). CDR3 DNA: TGCGCCAGCAGTGATTATGACAGGGGCACAGATACGCAGTATTTT. It specifies CASSDYDRGTDTQYF.

The rearrangement joins TRBV2 to TRBJ2-2; possibly TRBD2 for D (7 bases). Trimming removed 7 bases from V and 0 bases from J, with 15 bases in between. This CDR3 has 16 residues. Germline V gene lookup returns CDR1 SNHLY and CDR2 FYNNEI. The CDR3 loop is CASMLGGGSNTGELFF. CDR3 DNA: TGTGCCAGCATGTTAGGCGGGGGCTCGAACACCGGGGAGCTGTTTTTT.

This chain links TRBV19 with TRBJ1-5; D is ambiguous. Germline CDR1 is LNHDA and CDR2 is SQIVND (reference sequence). V shed 4 bases and J shed 2 bases, with 12 bases lying between them. This CDR3 comprises 15 residues. The CDR3 DNA follows: TGTGCCAGTAGTAACGGGGTCCACGGCAATCAGCCCCAGCATTTT. Translated: CASSNGVHGNQPQHF.

This clone was picked up one time. The rearrangement links TRBV5-5 to TRBJ2-7; 7 bases agree with TRBD1. Trimming took 3 bases from V and 0 from J; bases not matched to a gene: 9. Germline V gene sequence: CDR1 SGHKS, CDR2 YYEKEE (reference sequence). The CDR3 is 16 amino acids. The DNA of the CDR3 is TGTGCCAGCAGCTGGGTCCCGGACAGGCTCTCCTACGAGCAGTACTTC. Its translation is CASSWVPDRLSYEQYF.

This sequence joins TRBV9 and TRBJ2-7; 9 nucleotides agree with TRBD1. There are 15 residues in the CDR3. CDR1 is SGDLS and CDR2 is YYNGEE in the germline V gene. Trimming removed 4 bases from V and 0 bases from J; junction bases left unmatched: 5. The CDR3 loop is CASSFGTGSSYEQYF. In DNA form, the CDR3 reads TGTGCCAGCAGCTTCGGGACAGGGAGCTCCTACGAGCAGTACTTC.

The chain combines TRBV10-3 with TRBJ2-7, with TRBD1 as a possible D gene (5 bases). The CDR3 spans 15 residues. Trimming shortened V by 6 bases and J by 0 bases, and 15 bases separated the two germline ends. Germline V gene lookup returns CDR1 ENHRY and CDR2 SYGVKD. CDR3 nucleotide sequence: TGTGCCATCAGCTATGACAGTCGCGTCTCCTACGAGCAGTACTTC. This sequence encodes CAISYDSRVSYEQYF.

V is TRBV6-6 and J is TRBJ2-7; TRBD2 aligns across 12 bases. The germline V gene encodes CDR1 MNHNY and CDR2 SVGAGI (reference sequence). V shed 9 bases and J 5 bases; nucleotides not matched to a gene: 11. The length of the CDR3 is 15 residues. The CDR3 DNA sequence: TGTGCCAGTGCGAACCCAGGACTAGCGGGGAACGAGCAGTACTTC. Residues: CASANPGLAGNEQYF.

V is TRBV9 and J is TRBJ2-6; D ambiguous. The V end lost 0 bases, the J end lost 0 bases, and 4 bases lay between the germline ends. The germline V gene encodes CDR1 SGDLS and CDR2 YYNGEE. The CDR3 runs to 15 residues. The CDR3 loop is CASSVAVSGANVLTF. CDR3 DNA sequence: TGTGCCAGCAGCGTAGCTGTCTCTGGGGCCAACGTCCTGACTTTC.